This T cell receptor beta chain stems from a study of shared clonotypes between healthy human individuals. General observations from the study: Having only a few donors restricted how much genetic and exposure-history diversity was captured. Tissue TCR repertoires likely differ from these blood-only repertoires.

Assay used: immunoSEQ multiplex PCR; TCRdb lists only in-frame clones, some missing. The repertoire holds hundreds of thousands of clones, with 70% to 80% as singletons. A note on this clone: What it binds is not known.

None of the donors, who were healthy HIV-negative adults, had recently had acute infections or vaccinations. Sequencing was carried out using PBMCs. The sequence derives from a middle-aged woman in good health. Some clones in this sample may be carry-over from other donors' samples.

CDR3 sequence (DNA): TGTGCCAGCAGGTTTTCGGCGGAGAGAAGTTCCTACGAGCAGTACTTC. Translating gives CASRFSAERSSYEQYF. J is TRBJ2-7 and V is TRBV7-2; D unresolved. This CDR3 region has 16 residues. Germline V gene lookup returns CDR1 SGHTA and CDR2 FQGNSA. V was cut by 6 bases and J by 1 base, with 19 bases left in between.